This T cell receptor beta chain was found in a study of blood T cell repertoires in COVID-19. Study-wide context: Samples taken during acute and convalescent COVID-19 were collected in the United States, Italy and Spain. T cells, B-cell-depleted T cells, or PBMCs provided the cDNA or gDNA that served as material.

The CDR3 runs 17 residues. From germline, CDR1 is MNHEY and CDR2 SMNVEV (reference sequence). V was shortened by 1 base and J by 0 bases, with 12 bases between the two germline ends. This clone has only a few counts. Original analysis: Amplification of reference gene primers provided the estimated nucleated cell counts. This table comes from immunoSEQ multiplex PCR, and its TCRdb copy is limited to in-frame clones, with some not included. That table supplies the V and J calls and clone size; D and trimming were determined from the DNA. Seen here are about 270,000 clones, around 82% observed once, and the top ten hold around 7.8%.

The gene calls are TRBV27 and TRBJ1-4; D gene uncertain. The TCR originated in a human donor in a cohort sampled during active COVID-19. The sample consisted of peripheral blood. The CDR3 region has the DNA TGTGCCAGCAGTTTATTTGGGCACAGATCAACTAATGAAAAACTGTTTTTT. Translated: CASSLFGHRSTNEKLFF.